The entry that follows covers one T cell receptor (beta chain) sequence. In this sample, this clone turned up a few times. Base qualities are not provided; no much larger clone lies one nucleotide away. The data were obtained in a study of tacrolimus-resistant gene-edited T cells for transplant recipients (dated by TCRdb to 2018 to 2021). Background on the whole study: TCRbeta sequencing compared clonality and clone numbers between expanded FKBP12 knockout and unedited CMV-specific T cell products. Repertoire sequencing was done as a safety check to rule out transformation-driven clonal outgrowth after gene editing. Sequencing covered a couple of donors, and each donor provided one unedited CMV-specific T cell product and one FKBP12 knockout CMV-specific T cell product.

The paper as a whole reports these results and caveats: Repertoire comparisons (Figure 5) were based on n = 2. The authors concluded that gene editing did not drastically skew the TCRbeta repertoire and did not cause excessive clonal expansion. Clonality, top-10 clone read coverage, and total clone numbers were comparable between knockout and unedited products. Between donors, the repertoires had no Morisita similarity, whereas knockout and unedited products from the same donor showed high similarity.

TCRbeta sequencing used genomic DNA through the immunoSEQ service. Under the source paper's analysis protocol: The repertoires were analyzed in immunoSEQ ANALYZER 3.0, which was used to calculate Morisita similarity, clonality, top-10 clone coverage and total clone counts. Clonality was put on a scale on which 1 meant a monoclonal product and lower values meant a more diverse product. TCRdb took over this immuneACCESS table, retaining in-frame rearrangements with V and J assigned. Such tables are incomplete; in checked studies, under half of the missing clones stem from an unresolved V gene, and the remainder is unexplained. V and J calls and clone size are copied from that table; D and trimming were computed from the DNA. The sample contains approximately 900 clones, around two fifths of them found a single time. Together, the top ten hold 65% to 80% of the sample. The germline V gene provides CDR1 MDHEN and CDR2 SYDVKM. Here V drops 8 bases and J drops 7 bases, and the junction holds 16 bases not matched to any gene. The CDR3 measures 16 amino acids from cysteine to phenylalanine. The only DNA kept is the CDR3, 48 bases in frame from the first base.

According to the study, the label for this sample's treatment or condition signals: CRISPR-Cas9 RNP knockout of FKBP12 using synthetic sgRNA#2. Before enrichment with an IFNgamma secretion assay kit, PBMCs were stimulated for 6 hours with overlapping CMV pp65 and IE-1 peptide pools. FKBP12 knockout was performed on day 7 by electroporating Cas9 ribonucleoprotein using an Amaxa 4D-Nucleofector. Recombinant human IL-7 and IL-15 were used to expand the enriched CMV-specific T cells in culture. T cell products were cultured for approximately 20 days before cryopreservation. After activation, CMV-specific T cells were enriched from PBMCs on the basis of IFNgamma secretion. Recombinant Streptococcus pyogenes Cas9 protein precomplexed with FKBP12-specific sgRNA was contained in the ribonucleoprotein complexes. Synthetic sgRNA#2 was selected for subsequent experiments as the most effective, GMP-preferred guide.

Recombination joined TRBV28 with TRBJ2-1, with TRBD2 identical over 8 junction bases. The sample in question was a CMV-specific product grown in culture, obtained from cells with FKBP12 knockout. The meaning of the sample's cell subset or site label: expanded CMV-specific T cell product isolated by IFNgamma secretion after CMV peptide stimulation. This receptor was taken from a human donor in good health, a blood donor. The nucleotide sequence is given as TGTGCCAGCCAGCACCGGGGGGGCGTTAGTGGAAATGAGCAGTTCTTC. The translation is CASQHRGGVSGNEQFF.